The 24 T cell receptor beta chains reported below all come from one sample, sequenced in a study of blood T cell repertoires in COVID-19 (dated by TCRdb to about 2020). Libraries were constructed by the immunoSEQ multiplex PCR assay. The table comes from immuneACCESS by way of TCRdb, which keeps in-frame sequences with V and J called. Part of the clones is missing from these tables; in studies checked, under half for an unresolved V gene and the rest for unknown reasons. This sample is represented by around 300,000 clones; approximately 85% of them were singletons. More than 6% of the sample is held by the ten biggest clonotypes. The sequenced sample was peripheral blood. These receptors all come from a human donor in a cohort sampled during active COVID-19.

V and J are TRBV19 and TRBJ2-3; 12 bases map to TRBD2. The ends lost 6 bases at V and 7 bases at J; junction bases unmatched: 8. CDR3 length: 15 residues. Germline loops: CDR1 LNHDA, CDR2 SQIVND (reference sequence). This CDR3 is CASRATSGGSYTQYF. DNA for the CDR3: TGTGCCAGTAGGGCGACTAGCGGGGGATCTTATACGCAGTATTTT.

J is TRBJ1-4 and V is TRBV6-1; 7 bases agree with TRBD1. Germline-derived CDR1 and CDR2 are MNHNS and SASEGT. This CDR3 is built from 14 residues. Trimming took 3 bases from V and 3 from J; bases not matched to a gene: 1. The CDR3 reads CASSDRGANEKLFF. The CDR3 DNA is TGTGCCAGCAGTGACAGGGGGGCTAATGAAAAACTGTTTTTT.

This chain uses TRBV6-5 with TRBJ2-7, with 7 bases fitting TRBD1. The CDR3 runs to 16 residues. Losses at the gene ends were 2 bases for V and 5 bases for J; bases not matched to a gene: 12. CDR1 is MNHEY and CDR2 is SVGAGI in the germline V gene. The CDR3 reads CASSYHVGGAKDEQYF. CDR3 nucleotide sequence: TGTGCCAGCAGTTACCACGTAGGGGGCGCAAAGGACGAGCAGTACTTC.

This clone was counted a few times. The chain combines TRBV18 with TRBJ1-1, with TRBD1 matching over 7 bases. V trimming: 0 bases; J trimming: 1 base; junction bases outside the gene matches: 2. Germline assignment: CDR1 KGHSH and CDR2 LQKENI. The CDR3 spans 15 residues. The CDR3 spells CASSPPDRQNTEAFF. CDR3 nucleotides: TGTGCCAGCTCACCACCGGACAGGCAGAACACTGAAGCTTTCTTT.

Ten or more counts support this clone. The chain links TRBV2 to TRBJ2-5; 10 positions match TRBD1. The CDR3 contains 15 residues. Germline-derived CDR1 and CDR2 are SNHLY and FYNNEI. The trim removed 6 bases at V and 2 bases at J, leaving 6 bases unmatched. CDR3 sequence: CASRHRTGGQETQYF. Here the CDR3 DNA reads TGTGCCAGCAGGCATCGGACAGGGGGGCAAGAGACCCAGTACTTC.

This chain uses TRBV5-5 with TRBJ2-7; 9 nucleotides agree with TRBD1. The V gene's germline CDR1 is SGHKS and CDR2 YYEKEE (reference sequence). The CDR3 loop spans 15 amino acids. V shed 5 bases and J 1 base; nucleotides not matched to a gene: 7. DNA of the CDR3: TGTGCCAGCAGTCCCAGGGACAGGGTGTCCTACGAGCAGTACTTC. As protein: CASSPRDRVSYEQYF. Looking up the rest from reference TRBV5-5 and TRBJ2-7 gives the full variable domain: DAGVTQSPTHLIKTRGQQVTLRCSPISGHKSVSWYQQVLGQGPQFIFQYYEKEERGRGNFPDRFSARQFPNYSSELNVNALLLGDSALYLCASSPRDRVSYEQYFGPGTRLTVT.

There are a few counts of this clone. The gene calls are TRBV29-1 and TRBJ1-2; D not certain. V was clipped by 7 bases and J by 0 bases, with 6 bases between them. The CDR3 has 11 amino acids. The V gene's germline CDR1 is SQVTM and CDR2 ANQGSEA. The CDR3 sequence: CSGGANYGYTF. The CDR3 nucleotides read TGCAGCGGAGGAGCTAACTATGGCTACACCTTC.

The chain carries TRBV19 and TRBJ2-1, with TRBD2 matching over 13 bases. The ends lost 5 bases at V and 0 bases at J; junction bases unmatched: 7. Germline V gene lookup returns CDR1 LNHDA and CDR2 SQIVND (reference sequence). The CDR3 has 18 residues. The CDR3 bases are TGTGCCAGTAGTCAGACTAGCGGGGGGCCGAGCTCCTACAATGAGCAGTTCTTC. Its translation: CASSQTSGGPSSYNEQFF.

The chain has TRBV12-3 or TRBV12-4 and TRBJ2-7, with D hard to call. This CDR3 is 13 amino acids long. Trimming shortened V by 6 bases and J by 3 bases, and 12 bases separated the two germline ends. The CDR3 DNA reads TGTGCCAGCAGGCTCGGTTCGGGCTACGAGCAGTACTTC. Translated: CASRLGSGYEQYF.

The chain uses TRBV27 and TRBJ2-7, with TRBD1 identical over 7 bases. Germline loops: CDR1 MNHEY, CDR2 SMNVEV (reference sequence). The CDR3 consists of 15 residues. V lost 5 bases, J lost 0 bases, and 7 bases stayed unmatched. In DNA, the CDR3 is TGTGCCAGCAGTGCTTGGGACAGCGTCTCCTACGAGCAGTACTTC. Residues: CASSAWDSVSYEQYF.

This chain links TRBV27 with TRBJ2-7; the D gene is possibly TRBD2 (6 bases). Trimming removed 3 bases at V and 3 bases at J, with 15 bases between. Germline CDR1 is MNHEY and CDR2 is SMNVEV (reference sequence). CDR3 length: 15 amino acids. The CDR3 DNA is TGTGCCAGCAGTTTCGGGGGAAGGCTAGGCTACGAGCAGTACTTC. Encoded protein: CASSFGGRLGYEQYF.

The chain carries TRBV15 and TRBJ2-7, with a possible D match to TRBD1 (5 bases). The germline V and J ends were trimmed by 1 base and 1 base, with 11 bases remaining between them. CDR3 length: 15 amino acids. Germline V lookup: CDR1 LNHNV, CDR2 YYDKDF (reference sequence). The CDR3 nucleotides read TGTGCCACCAGCAGAGTGGAAGGGGCGTCCTACGAGCAGTACTTC. Translation gives CATSRVEGASYEQYF.

The gene calls are TRBV6-5 and TRBJ2-7; 10 bases fit TRBD1. V shed 10 bases, J shed 3 bases, and the junction held 9 bases outside the gene matches. Germline loops: CDR1 MNHEY, CDR2 SVGAGI. The CDR3 is 14 amino acids. The CDR3 DNA reads as TGTGCCACCTGGGGGACAGGGGATCACTACGAGCAGTACTTC. Protein sequence: CATWGTGDHYEQYF.

The V call is TRBV5-1, the J call TRBJ2-5, with 13 bases matching TRBD2. CDR3 size: 16 residues. The germline V gene encodes CDR1 SGHRS and CDR2 YFSETQ. With 3 bases clipped from V and 6 bases from J, the junction kept 8 bases outside the gene matches. In nucleotides, the CDR3 is TGCGCCAGCAGCTCAGGGACTAGCGGGGTAACGCAGACCCAGTACTTC. It is translated as CASSSGTSGVTQTQYF.

The gene calls are TRBV7-9 and TRBJ2-5; D is unclear. V shed 4 bases and J shed 5 bases, with 5 bases lying between them. From germline, CDR1 is SEHNR and CDR2 FQNEAQ (reference sequence). The CDR3 length is 11 residues. The CDR3 DNA sequence: TGTGCCAGCAGCTCGGGTGAGACCCAGTACTTC. It is translated as CASSSGETQYF.

This rearrangement joins TRBV11-2 to TRBJ2-3; D gene unclear. Germline V gene sequence: CDR1 SGHAT, CDR2 FQNNGV. The CDR3 extends over 12 amino acids. With 4 bases removed from V and 2 bases from J, the gap between germline ends came to 4 bases. CDR3 sequence reads: CASSWATDTQYF. As DNA, the CDR3 is TGTGCCAGCAGCTGGGCCACAGATACGCAGTATTTT.

This CDR3 is CASRRAGTEAFF. CDR3 nucleotides: TGCGCCAGCAGACGGGCGGGCACTGAAGCTTTCTTT. The V call is TRBV10-1, the J call TRBJ1-1; D uncertain. Trimming pared 6 bases from V and 4 bases from J, leaving 9 bases between. Germline CDR1 and CDR2: WNHNN and SYGVQD (reference sequence). The CDR3 is 12 residues long.

This clone was picked up a small number of times. CDR3 region: CATSDSRTGGDSPLHF. The CDR3 DNA reads TGTGCCACCAGTGATTCACGGACAGGGGGAGACTCACCCCTCCACTTT. V gene TRBV24-1 combines with J gene TRBJ1-6, with TRBD1 matching 10 bases. CDR3 length: 16 amino acids. The germline V gene has CDR1 KGHDR and CDR2 SFDVKD. V lost 2 bases, J lost 10 bases, and 7 bases stayed unmatched.

This rearrangement joins TRBV7-2 to TRBJ2-2; 8 bases map to TRBD2. With V trimmed by 5 bases and J by 5 bases, 7 bases remained unmatched. Germline V gene data show CDR1 as SGHTA and CDR2 as FQGNSA. CDR3 size: 15 residues. The CDR3 spells CASSLRAGETGELFF. The CDR3 DNA follows: TGTGCCAGCAGCCTTCGAGCGGGGGAAACCGGGGAGCTGTTTTTT.

This clone has only a few counts. The gene calls are TRBV10-3 and TRBJ1-6; weak D call: TRBD1 (5 bases). Germline CDR1 ENHRY, CDR2 SYGVKD. The CDR3 is 14 residues long. Trimming took 0 bases from V and 10 from J, leaving 10 bases between them. CDR3: CAISESQGNSPLHF. CDR3 in DNA: TGTGCCATCAGTGAGTCCCAGGGCAACTCACCCCTCCACTTT.

CDR3 amino acids: CASSDWGVATQYF. CDR3 nucleotides: TGTGCCAGCAGTGATTGGGGGGTGGCGACCCAGTACTTC. The chain recombines TRBV6-1 with TRBJ2-5, with a weak D call TRBD2 (6 bases). CDR1 MNHNS and CDR2 SASEGT come from the germline V gene. The CDR3 contains 13 residues. V was cut by 3 bases and J by 7 bases, with 12 bases left in between.

The chain couples TRBV5-1 to TRBJ2-3; 14 nucleotides align to TRBD2. Trimming removed 0 bases from V and 3 bases from J; junction bases left unmatched: 3. The CDR3 runs to 17 residues. In germline, CDR1 is SGHRS, CDR2 YFSETQ. CDR3 region: CASSLAGTSGGTDTQYF. The DNA of the CDR3 is TGCGCCAGCAGCTTGGCCGGGACTAGCGGGGGTACAGATACGCAGTATTTT.

The chain links TRBV29-1 to TRBJ1-4, with D tentatively TRBD1 (5 bases). Per germline, CDR1 SQVTM and CDR2 ANQGSEA. The V end lost 6 bases, the J end lost 0 bases, and 11 bases lay between the germline ends. The length of the CDR3 is 14 residues. The CDR3, as DNA: TGCAGCGTGAACCAGGGTGCAACTAATGAAAAACTGTTTTTT. This encodes CSVNQGATNEKLFF.

V usage is TRBV5-1 and J usage is TRBJ1-2; D unclear. The ends were cut back, 4 bases at V and 8 bases at J, with 18 bases in the middle. Germline V gene lookup returns CDR1 SGHRS and CDR2 YFSETQ. CDR3 length: 14 residues. CDR3 amino acids: CASSLLPGSEGYTF. The CDR3, as DNA: TGCGCCAGCAGCCTCCTTCCGGGTTCTGAGGGCTACACCTTC.